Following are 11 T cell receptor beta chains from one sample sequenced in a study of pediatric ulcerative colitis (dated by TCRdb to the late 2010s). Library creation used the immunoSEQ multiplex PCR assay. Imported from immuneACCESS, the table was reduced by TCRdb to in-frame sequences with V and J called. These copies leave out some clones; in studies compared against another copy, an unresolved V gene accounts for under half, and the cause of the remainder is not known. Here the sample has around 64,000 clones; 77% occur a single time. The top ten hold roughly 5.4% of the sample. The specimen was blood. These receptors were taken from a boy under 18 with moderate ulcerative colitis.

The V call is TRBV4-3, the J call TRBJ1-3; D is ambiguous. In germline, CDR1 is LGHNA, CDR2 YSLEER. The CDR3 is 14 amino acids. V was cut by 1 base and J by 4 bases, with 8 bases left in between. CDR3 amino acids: CASSQGTGGNTIYF. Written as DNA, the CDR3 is TGCGCCAGCAGCCAAGGGACGGGAGGAAACACCATATATTTT.

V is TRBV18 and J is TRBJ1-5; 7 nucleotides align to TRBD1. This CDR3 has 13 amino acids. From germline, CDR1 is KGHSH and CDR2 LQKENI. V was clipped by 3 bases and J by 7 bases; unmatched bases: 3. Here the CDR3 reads CASSPGQLQPQHF. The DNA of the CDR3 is TGTGCCAGCTCACCGGGACAGCTCCAGCCCCAGCATTTT.

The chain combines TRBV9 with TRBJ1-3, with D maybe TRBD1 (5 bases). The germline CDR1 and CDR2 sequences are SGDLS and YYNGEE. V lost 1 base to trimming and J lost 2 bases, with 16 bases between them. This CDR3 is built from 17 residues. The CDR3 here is CASSVQGSTKTGNTIYF. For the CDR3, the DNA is TGTGCCAGCAGCGTACAGGGCTCCACGAAAACTGGAAACACCATATATTTT.

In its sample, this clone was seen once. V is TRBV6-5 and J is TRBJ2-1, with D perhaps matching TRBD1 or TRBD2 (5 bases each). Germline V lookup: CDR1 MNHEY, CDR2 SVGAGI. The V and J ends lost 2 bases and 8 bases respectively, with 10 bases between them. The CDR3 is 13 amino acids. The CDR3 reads CASSYAGSYEQFF. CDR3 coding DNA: TGTGCCAGCAGTTACGCAGGGAGCTATGAGCAGTTCTTC.

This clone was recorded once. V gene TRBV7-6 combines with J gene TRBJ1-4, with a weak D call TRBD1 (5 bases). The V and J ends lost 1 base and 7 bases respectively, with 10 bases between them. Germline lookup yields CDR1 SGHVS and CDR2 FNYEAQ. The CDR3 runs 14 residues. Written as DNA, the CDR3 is TGTGCCAGCAGCTTAGGCCCAGGGAGTGAAAAACTGTTTTTT. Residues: CASSLGPGSEKLFF.

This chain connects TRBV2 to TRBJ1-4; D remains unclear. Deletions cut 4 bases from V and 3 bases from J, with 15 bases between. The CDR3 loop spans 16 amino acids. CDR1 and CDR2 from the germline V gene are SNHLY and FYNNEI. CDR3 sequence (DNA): TGTGCCAGCAGTGGTTGGTTAGGCAGCTCTAATGAAAAACTGTTTTTT. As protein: CASSGWLGSSNEKLFF.

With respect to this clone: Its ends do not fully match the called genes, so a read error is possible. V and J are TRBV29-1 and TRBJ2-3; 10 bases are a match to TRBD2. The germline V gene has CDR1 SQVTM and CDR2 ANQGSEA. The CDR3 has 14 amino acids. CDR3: CSVEAGGATDTQYF. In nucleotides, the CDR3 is TGCAGCGTGGAAGCGGGGGGGGCGACAGATACGCAGTATTTT.

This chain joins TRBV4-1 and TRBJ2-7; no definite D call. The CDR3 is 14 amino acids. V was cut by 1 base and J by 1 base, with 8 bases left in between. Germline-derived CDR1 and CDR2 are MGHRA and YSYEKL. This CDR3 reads CASSQGLISYEQYF. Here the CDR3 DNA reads TGCGCCAGCAGCCAAGGTCTTATTTCCTACGAGCAGTACTTC.

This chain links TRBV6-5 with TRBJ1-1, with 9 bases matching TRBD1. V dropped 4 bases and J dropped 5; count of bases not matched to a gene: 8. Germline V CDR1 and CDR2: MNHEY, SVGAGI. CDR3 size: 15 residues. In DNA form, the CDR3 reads TGTGCCAGCAGTTCCCCCGGGACAGGGTCGACTGAAGCTTTCTTT. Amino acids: CASSSPGTGSTEAFF.

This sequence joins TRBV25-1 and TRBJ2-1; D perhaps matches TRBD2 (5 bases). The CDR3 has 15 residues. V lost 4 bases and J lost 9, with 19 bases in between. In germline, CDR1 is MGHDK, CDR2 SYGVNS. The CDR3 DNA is TGTGCCAGCAGTGGAGGGCCCCTTAATCTCTTTGAGCAGTTCTTC. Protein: CASSGGPLNLFEQFF.

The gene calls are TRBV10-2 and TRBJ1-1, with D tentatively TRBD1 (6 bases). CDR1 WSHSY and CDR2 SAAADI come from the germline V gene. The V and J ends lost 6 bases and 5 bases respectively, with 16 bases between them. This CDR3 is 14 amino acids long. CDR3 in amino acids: CASRDYRVGTEAFF. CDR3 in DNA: TGCGCCAGCAGGGATTACAGGGTTGGGACTGAAGCTTTCTTT.